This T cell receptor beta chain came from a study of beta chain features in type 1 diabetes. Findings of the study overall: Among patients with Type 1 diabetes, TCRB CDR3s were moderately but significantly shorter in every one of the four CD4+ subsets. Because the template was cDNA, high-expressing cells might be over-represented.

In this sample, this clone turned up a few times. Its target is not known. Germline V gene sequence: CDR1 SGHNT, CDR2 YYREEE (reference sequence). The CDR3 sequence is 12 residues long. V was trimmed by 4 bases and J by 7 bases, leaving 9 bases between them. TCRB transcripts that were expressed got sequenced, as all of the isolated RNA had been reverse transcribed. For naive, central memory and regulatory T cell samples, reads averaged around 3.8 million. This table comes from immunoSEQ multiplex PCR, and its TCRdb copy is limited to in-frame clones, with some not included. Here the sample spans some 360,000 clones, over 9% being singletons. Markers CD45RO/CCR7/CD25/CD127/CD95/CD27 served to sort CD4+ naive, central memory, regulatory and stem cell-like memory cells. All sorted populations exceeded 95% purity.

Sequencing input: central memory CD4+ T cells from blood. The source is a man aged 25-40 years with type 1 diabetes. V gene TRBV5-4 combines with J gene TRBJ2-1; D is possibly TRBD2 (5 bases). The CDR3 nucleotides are TGTGCCAGCAGCATGGGCGGGAATGAGCAGTTCTTC. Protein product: CASSMGGNEQFF. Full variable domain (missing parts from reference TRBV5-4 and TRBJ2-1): ETGVTQSPTHLIKTRGQQVTLRCSSQSGHNTVSWYQQALGQGPQFIFQYYREEENGRGNFPPRFSGLQFPNYSSELNVNALELDDSALYLCASSMGGNEQFFGPGTRLTVL.